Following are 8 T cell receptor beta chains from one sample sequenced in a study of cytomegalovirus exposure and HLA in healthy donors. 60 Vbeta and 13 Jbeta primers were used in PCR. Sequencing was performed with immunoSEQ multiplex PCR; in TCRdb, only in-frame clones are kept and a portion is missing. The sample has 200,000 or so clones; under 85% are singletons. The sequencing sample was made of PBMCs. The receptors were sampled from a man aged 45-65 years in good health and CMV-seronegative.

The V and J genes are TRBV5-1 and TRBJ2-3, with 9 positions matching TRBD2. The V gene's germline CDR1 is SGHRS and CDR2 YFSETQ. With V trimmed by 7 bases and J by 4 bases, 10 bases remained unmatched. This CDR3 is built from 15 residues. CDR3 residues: CASALGAGGPDTQYF. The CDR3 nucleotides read TGCGCCAGCGCCCTTGGAGCGGGAGGACCAGATACGCAGTATTTT.

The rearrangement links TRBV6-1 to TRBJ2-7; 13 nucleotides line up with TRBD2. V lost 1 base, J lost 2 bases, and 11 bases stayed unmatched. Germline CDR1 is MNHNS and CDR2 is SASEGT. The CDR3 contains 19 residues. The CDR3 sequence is CASSEEGPLAGGATYEQYF. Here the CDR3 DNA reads TGTGCCAGCAGTGAAGAAGGGCCACTAGCGGGGGGGGCTACCTACGAGCAGTACTTC.

In DNA, the CDR3 is TGTGCCAGCAGCGTAGGACTAGCGGGAGCTAACACCGGGGAGCTGTTTTTT. This sequence encodes CASSVGLAGANTGELFF. The chain has TRBV9 and TRBJ2-2; 12 bases are shared with TRBD2. The CDR3 consists of 17 residues. Germline values: CDR1 SGDLS, CDR2 YYNGEE. Unmatched junction bases numbered 2, after V lost 0 bases and J lost 2 bases.

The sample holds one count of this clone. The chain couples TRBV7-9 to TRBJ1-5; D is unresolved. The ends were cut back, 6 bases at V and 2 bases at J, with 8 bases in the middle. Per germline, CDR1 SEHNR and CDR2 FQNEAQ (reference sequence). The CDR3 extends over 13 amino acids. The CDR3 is CASSSRGNQPQHF. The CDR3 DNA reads TGTGCCAGCAGTTCCCGTGGCAATCAGCCCCAGCATTTT.

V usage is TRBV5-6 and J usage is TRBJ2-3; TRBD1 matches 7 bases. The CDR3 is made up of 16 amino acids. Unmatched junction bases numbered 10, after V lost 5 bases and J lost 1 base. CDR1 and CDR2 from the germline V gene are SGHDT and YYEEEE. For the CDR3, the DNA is TGTGCCAGCAGAGGCCCGGAACAGGGGCGCACAGATACGCAGTATTTT. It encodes CASRGPEQGRTDTQYF.

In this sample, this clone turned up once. The CDR3 nucleotides read TGTGCCAGCAGTGAGGCGGGAGGGCCAGTGGGTGAGCAGTTCTTC. As protein: CASSEAGGPVGEQFF. V is TRBV6-1 and J is TRBJ2-1; 9 bases map to TRBD2. After removal of 3 bases from V and 9 bases from J, the junction contained 9 bases not matched to a gene. CDR3 length: 15 residues. The germline V gene encodes CDR1 MNHNS and CDR2 SASEGT.

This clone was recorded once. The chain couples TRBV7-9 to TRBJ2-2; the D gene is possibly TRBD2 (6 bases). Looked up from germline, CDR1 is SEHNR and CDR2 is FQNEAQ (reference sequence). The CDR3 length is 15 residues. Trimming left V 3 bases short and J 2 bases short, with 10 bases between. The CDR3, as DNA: TGTGCCAGCAGCTTTCTCGGGAGCAACACCGGGGAGCTGTTTTTT. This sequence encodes CASSFLGSNTGELFF. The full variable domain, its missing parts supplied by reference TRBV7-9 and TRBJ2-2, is DTGVSQNPRHKITKRGQNVTFRCDPISEHNRLYWYRQTLGQGPEFLTYFQNEAQLEKSRLLSDRFSAERPKGSFSTLEIQRTEQGDSAMYLCASSFLGSNTGELFFGEGSRLTVL.

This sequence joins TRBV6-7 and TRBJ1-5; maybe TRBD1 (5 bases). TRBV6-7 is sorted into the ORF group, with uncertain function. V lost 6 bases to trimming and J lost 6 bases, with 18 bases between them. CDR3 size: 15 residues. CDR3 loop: CASREGCGKAQPQHF. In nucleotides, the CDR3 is TGTGCCAGCAGGGAGGGGTGTGGGAAGGCTCAGCCCCAGCATTTT.